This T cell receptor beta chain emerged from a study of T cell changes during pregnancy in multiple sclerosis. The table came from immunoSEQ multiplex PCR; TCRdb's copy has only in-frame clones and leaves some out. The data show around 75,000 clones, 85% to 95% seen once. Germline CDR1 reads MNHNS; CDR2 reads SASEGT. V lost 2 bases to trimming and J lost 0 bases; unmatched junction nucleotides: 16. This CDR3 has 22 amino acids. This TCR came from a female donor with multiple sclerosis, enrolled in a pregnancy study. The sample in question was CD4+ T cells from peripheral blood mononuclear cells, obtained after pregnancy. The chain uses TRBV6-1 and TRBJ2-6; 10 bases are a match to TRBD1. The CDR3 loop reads CASSENLGTGALLFSGANVLTF. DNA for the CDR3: TGTGCCAGCAGTGAAAATCTAGGGACAGGGGCCCTCCTTTTCTCTGGGGCCAACGTCCTGACTTTC.